This T cell receptor (beta chain) was recorded in a study of cytomegalovirus exposure and HLA in healthy donors. Study-wide background: A prior study identified 110 million or so unique TCR beta sequences from 150 million to 200 million T cells.

There are 17 residues in the CDR3. Germline values: CDR1 SGHNT, CDR2 YYREEE (reference sequence). V lost 2 bases and J lost 5; bases outside the gene matches: 5. Use of 60 Vbeta and 13 Jbeta primers characterized the PCR. Assay: immunoSEQ multiplex PCR; the TCRdb copy retains only in-frame clones and omits some. This table has about 180,000 clones, 70% to 80% appearing once. This clone came up once. The chain recombines TRBV5-4 with TRBJ2-3; 16 bases are a match to TRBD2. This TCR came from a male donor in good health and CMV-seronegative. The specimen sequenced was PBMCs. The CDR3 nucleotides read TGTGCCAGCAGCTTAGGGACTAGCGGGGGGGCGGGAGATACGCAGTATTTT. Translated, it gives CASSLGTSGGAGDTQYF. The variable domain in full, with the rest retrieved from reference TRBV5-4 and TRBJ2-3, is ETGVTQSPTHLIKTRGQQVTLRCSSQSGHNTVSWYQQALGQGPQFIFQYYREEENGRGNFPPRFSGLQFPNYSSELNVNALELDDSALYLCASSLGTSGGAGDTQYFGPGTRLTVL.